This T cell receptor beta chain came from a study of T cell changes during pregnancy in multiple sclerosis. Sequencing was performed with immunoSEQ multiplex PCR; in TCRdb, only in-frame clones are kept and a portion is missing. The profile shows over 65,000 clones, approximately 91% of them singletons. The V and J ends lost 4 bases and 2 bases respectively, with 13 bases between them. The CDR3 has 14 amino acids. The germline V gene has CDR1 SGDLS and CDR2 YYNGEE. This receptor was obtained from a female donor with multiple sclerosis, enrolled in a pregnancy study. This chain joins TRBV9 and TRBJ2-7; D unclear. The sequencing used peripheral blood, collected in the first trimester of pregnancy. CDR3 residues: CASSPRSSAYEQYF. In nucleotides, the CDR3 is TGTGCCAGCAGCCCTCGGAGCTCAGCCTACGAGCAGTACTTC.